The present TCR beta chain was sequenced within a study of prognosis after radiotherapy for stage I lung cancer. Comment on this clonotype: Its matching antigen is unknown. At one boundary the junction diverges from the germline segment, which might be a read error.

Two rounds of multiplex PCR amplified TCR beta CDR3 from genomic DNA. TRBV and TRBJ genes each had their own specific primers in first-round PCR. TCRdb ran MiXCR on the multiplex PCR reads and lists one entry per CDR3 protein. Found here are fewer than 40,000 distinct CDR3 sequences, 48% of them singletons; the top ten hold about 17%. Overall study findings and caveats: Usage of the TRBV and TRBJ genes (in patients with versus without metastases) was reportedly different.

The CDR3 is 16 residues long. CDR1 MNHEY and CDR2 SMNVEV come from the germline V gene (reference sequence). The sequence derives from a donor of 50 years or more with non-small cell lung cancer. The specimen was PBMCs, collected before or after stereotactic body radiation therapy (not recorded which). The chain employs TRBV27 and TRBJ2-6; 7 nucleotides line up with TRBD1. The CDR3 here is CASSRTGFSWADVLTF. The CDR3 region has the DNA TGTGCCAGCAGTCGGACAGGCTTCTCTTGGGCCGACGTCCTGACTTTC.